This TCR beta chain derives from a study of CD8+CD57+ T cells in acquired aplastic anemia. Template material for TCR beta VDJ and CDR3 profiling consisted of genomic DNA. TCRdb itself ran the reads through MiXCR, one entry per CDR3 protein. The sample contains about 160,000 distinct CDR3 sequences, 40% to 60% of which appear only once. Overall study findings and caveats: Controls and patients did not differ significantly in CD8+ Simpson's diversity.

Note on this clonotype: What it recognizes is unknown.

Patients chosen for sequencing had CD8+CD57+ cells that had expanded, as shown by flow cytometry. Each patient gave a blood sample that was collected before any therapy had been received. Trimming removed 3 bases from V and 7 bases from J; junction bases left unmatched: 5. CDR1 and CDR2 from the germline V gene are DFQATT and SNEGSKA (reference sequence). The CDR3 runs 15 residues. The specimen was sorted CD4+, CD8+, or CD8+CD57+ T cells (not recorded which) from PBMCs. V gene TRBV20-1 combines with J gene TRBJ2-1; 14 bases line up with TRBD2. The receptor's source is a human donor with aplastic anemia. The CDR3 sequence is CSASPGLAGGNEQFF. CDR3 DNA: TGCAGTGCTAGCCCCGGACTAGCGGGGGGTAATGAGCAGTTCTTC.